These T cell receptor beta chains were read from a single sample in a study of post-analysis software for immune sequencing data. TCRdb re-called the PCR reads through MiXCR, storing one row per CDR3 protein. The table includes roughly 410,000 distinct CDR3 sequences, 30% to 45% detected once. Sequences were obtained from blood. These receptors were taken from a girl aged 10-17 years with multiple sclerosis. The CDR3 runs from the conserved cysteine through the conserved F or W. The D gene is left open where the match is weak. Clone size is shown for a subset of rows, as once, few, many or a class of expanded clone.

abundance	v_gene	j_gene	d_gene	CDR3nt	CDR3aa
.	TRBV20-1	TRBJ2-7	.	TGCAGTGCTAGCTCAGGGAGCTCCTACGAGCAGTACTTC	CSASSGSSYEQYF
few	TRBV7-9	TRBJ1-2	TRBD1	TGTGCCAGCAGCAGTACAGGGGAAGGGGGCTACACCTTC	CASSSTGEGGYTF
few	TRBV12-3/TRBV12-4	TRBJ1-6	TRBD1	TGTGCCAGCAGTCCCGGGGACAGGGGGAATTCACCCCTCCACTTT	CASSPGDRGNSPLHF
few	TRBV20-1	TRBJ1-5	.	TGCAGTGCTAGAGATGAACGGGGGGACCCGTCCCAGCATTTT	CSARDERGDPSQHF
.	TRBV7-6	TRBJ2-5	.	TGTGCCAGCAGCTTCGGACAGTATCAAGAGACCCAGCACTTC	CASSFGQYQETQHF
.	TRBV12-3/TRBV12-4	TRBJ2-7	.	TGTGCCAGCAGTTTAGCGGGGAAAGACTACGAGCAGTACTTC	CASSLAGKDYEQYF
.	TRBV7-9	TRBJ2-3	TRBD2	TGTGTCAGCAGCTGGACTAGCGGGCCGAACACAGATACGCAGTATTTT	CVSSWTSGPNTDTQYF
few	TRBV12-3/TRBV12-4	TRBJ1-2	TRBD1	TGTGCCAGCACCTCCAGGGGGCGACAGGGGGGAGGTGATGGCTACACCTTC	CASTSRGRQGGGDGYTF
.	TRBV6-5	TRBJ2-7	TRBD1	TGTGCCAGCAGCTGGGACAGGGAGGGCTCCTACGAGCAGTACTTC	CASSWDREGSYEQYF
many	TRBV7-3	TRBJ2-7	TRBD2	TGTGCCAGCAGCCTAATCCTTGGGGGGGAGCTTCGCGAGCAGTACTTC	CASSLILGGELREQYF
.	TRBV7-8	TRBJ1-2	.	TGTGCCAGCAGCTTTTTAACCGTGCTCTATGGCTGCACCTTC	CASSFLTVLYGCTF
.	TRBV15	TRBJ2-6	.	TGTGCCACCAGCAATGAGGAGCCTTGGAACTCTGGGGCCAACGTCCTGACTTTC	CATSNEEPWNSGANVLTF
.	TRBV5-1	TRBJ1-2	TRBD1	TGCGCCAGCAGCACCCCGACAGGGTCGGGTGGCTACACCTTC	CASSTPTGSGGYTF
few	TRBV11-2	TRBJ1-4	TRBD1	TGTGCCAGCAGCTCCTCAGGGGGTCGGGGTAATGAAAAACTGTTTTTT	CASSSSGGRGNEKLFF
many	TRBV5-6	TRBJ2-3	TRBD1	TGTGCCAGCAGCTTGGCCGACAGGGGGATTAGCACAGATACGCAGTATTTT	CASSLADRGISTDTQYF
few	TRBV3-1	TRBJ1-4	.	TGTGCCAGCAGCTTACGGACAAACGTGGGGAAAAAACTGTTTTTT	CASSLRTNVGKKLFF
many	TRBV6-2/TRBV6-3	TRBJ2-7	.	TGTGCCAGCAGTTACTTCTACGAGCAGTACTTC	CASSYFYEQYF
few	TRBV29-1	TRBJ1-4	.	TGCAGCGTTCAGCAGGGAGTATGGGAAAAACTGTTTTTT	CSVQQGVWEKLFF
.	TRBV21-1	TRBJ2-5	.	TGTGCCAGCAGCAAAGAGCCCTGGACTAGCCCCAGCCAAGAGACCCAGTACTTC	CASSKEPWTSPSQETQYF
many	TRBV6-5	TRBJ1-1	TRBD1	TGTGCCAGCAGTTACTCAACAGGGGGCACTGAAGCTTTCTTT	CASSYSTGGTEAFF
.	TRBV5-1	TRBJ1-4	TRBD1	TGCGCCAGCAGCGGCCAGGGGGCCTCTAATGAAAAACTGTTTTTT	CASSGQGASNEKLFF
many	TRBV25-1	TRBJ2-5	TRBD1	TGTGCCAGCAGTACAACACAGGGGGCTGGGGAGACCCAGTACTTC	CASSTTQGAGETQYF
.	TRBV12-3/TRBV12-4	TRBJ2-7	TRBD1	TGTGCCAGCAGTCAAAGGACAGGGGGCGACGAGCAGTACTTC	CASSQRTGGDEQYF
.	TRBV6-5	TRBJ2-1	.	TGTGCCAGCCGACGCGCGGGATCCTACAATGAGCAGTTCTTC	CASRRAGSYNEQFF
many	TRBV7-3	TRBJ2-1	.	TGTGCCAGCAGTTCTAGGGGGGCCTACAATGAGCAGTTCTTC	CASSSRGAYNEQFF
few	TRBV27	TRBJ2-1	.	TGTGCCAGCAGTTTAATCCCCGGCCAGCTAAACAACAATGAGCAGTTCTTC	CASSLIPGQLNNNEQFF
.	TRBV14	TRBJ2-5	.	TGTGCCAGCAGCCACACCTACCAAGAGACCCAGTACTTC	CASSHTYQETQYF
few	TRBV12-3/TRBV12-4	TRBJ1-1	.	TGTGCCAGCAGTCCCCCCCCGGTGGGCACTGAAGCTTTCTTT	CASSPPPVGTEAFF
few	TRBV20-1	TRBJ2-5	TRBD2	TGCAGTGCTAGAGGGGGCTACGGGACTAGCGGAGGTTCACCTATGACCCAGTACTTC	CSARGGYGTSGGSPMTQYF
.	TRBV3-1	TRBJ2-7	.	TGTGCCAGCAGCCGGGAACGACGGGGAGTTACCTACGAGCAGTACTTC	CASSRERRGVTYEQYF
.	TRBV2	TRBJ1-6	.	TGTGCCAGCAGCCAGCCCTCGGTGGCAGAGACCCCGAATTCACCCCTCCACTTT	CASSQPSVAETPNSPLHF
.	TRBV28	TRBJ2-1	.	TGTGCCAGCAGTTTCCAGACCTCCCTCAATGAGCAGTTCTTC	CASSFQTSLNEQFF
.	TRBV6-5	TRBJ1-4	.	TGTGCCAGCAGTTACTCGGGGCAGACAAATGAAAAACTGTTTTTT	CASSYSGQTNEKLFF
.	TRBV20-1	TRBJ2-5	.	TGCAGTGCTAGAGATCACGGGAAAGAGACCCAGTACTTC	CSARDHGKETQYF
.	TRBV9	TRBJ1-1	TRBD1	TGTGCCAGCAGCTCTGCCAGGGGGGGAAGCACTGAAGCTTTCTTT	CASSSARGGSTEAFF
.	TRBV12-5	TRBJ2-1	.	TGTGCTAGTGGTTTGCTCATGGGGTCATACAATGAGCAGTTCTTC	CASGLLMGSYNEQFF
.	TRBV7-2	TRBJ2-4	.	TGTGTCAGCAGCTTAGGGGGTGCAAGCGAAAACATTCAGTACTTC	CVSSLGGASENIQYF
.	TRBV20-1	TRBJ1-4	.	TGCAGTGCTACTAGGGGGGCATCATCGGGTAATGAAAAACTGTTTTTT	CSATRGASSGNEKLFF
few	TRBV2	TRBJ2-1	TRBD1	TGTGCCAGCCAAGGGGGACAGACCTACAATGAGCAGTTCTTC	CASQGGQTYNEQFF
.	TRBV6-1	TRBJ2-7	.	TGTGCCAGCAGTTCCCCGGGGGACCTAAACGAGCAGTACTTC	CASSSPGDLNEQYF
.	TRBV20-1	TRBJ1-5	.	TGCAGTGCTAGAGTCGGCGGACAGATCGGTCAGCCCCAGCATTTT	CSARVGGQIGQPQHF
few	TRBV20-1	TRBJ2-3	TRBD2	TGCAGTGCTCCGGGACTAATGCTCACAGATACGCAGTATTTT	CSAPGLMLTDTQYF
few	TRBV6-1	TRBJ1-2	.	TGTGCCAGCCCGTCGGGCCACGAGGGATCCTATGGCTACACCTTC	CASPSGHEGSYGYTF
few	TRBV20-1	TRBJ1-2	.	TGCAGTGCTACGGTGCCCTATGGCTACACCTTC	CSATVPYGYTF
few	TRBV29-1	TRBJ2-7	.	TGCAGCGTGGGCCCGAGGGGTCTCTCCTACGAGCAGTACTTC	CSVGPRGLSYEQYF
.	TRBV7-9	TRBJ1-1	.	TGTGCCAGCAGCCCATGGGGCAACCGGAACACTGAAGCTTTCTTT	CASSPWGNRNTEAFF
.	TRBV5-1	TRBJ2-6	.	TGCGCCAGCAGCACCTCAGAGGCCAACGTCCTGACTTTC	CASSTSEANVLTF
.	TRBV3-1	TRBJ2-3	.	TGTGCCAGCAGCCCTTTGGACGGCACAGATACGCAGTATTTT	CASSPLDGTDTQYF
few	TRBV29-1	TRBJ1-1	.	TGCAGCATATGTATCGGAGGCACTGAAGCTTTCTTT	CSICIGGTEAFF
.	TRBV11-2	TRBJ1-6	.	TGTGCCAGCAGCTTAGATCTGGACACCTCACCCCCCCACTTT	CASSLDLDTSPPHF
.	TRBV9	TRBJ2-3	TRBD2	TGTGCCAGCAGCGTCCTAGCGGGGGACACAGATACGCAGTATTTT	CASSVLAGDTDTQYF
.	TRBV5-1	TRBJ2-3	.	TGCGCCAGCAGCTCTGATGGGACACCAGATACGCAGTATTTT	CASSSDGTPDTQYF
.	TRBV4-1	TRBJ1-2	.	TGCGCCAGCAGCCAAGATCTCGGCCTGAACTATGGCTACACCTTC	CASSQDLGLNYGYTF